This TCR beta chain was profiled in a study of T cell clonality in common variable immunodeficiency. The study's findings and limits: Fewer deletions and N-nucleotide insertions were reportedly seen in common variable immunodeficiency TCR beta sequences. Compared with controls, CVID subjects had fewer shared TCRbeta clones.

The CDR3 extends over 14 amino acids. Germline V CDR1 and CDR2: DFQATT, SNEGSKA (reference sequence). The V gene end was trimmed by 3 bases and the J gene end by 7 bases; junction bases not matched to a gene: 9. CVID and control samples used equivalent genomic DNA input. Here immunoSEQ multiplex PCR was the method, and the copy in TCRdb shows in-frame clones only, minus some. This sample comprises about 30,000 clones, none seen once only. Heparinized whole blood, roughly 4.5 to 9 ml, came from each donor. In this sample, this clone turned up many times. What it recognizes is unknown. The CDR3 extends 3 residues past the end of the read, so its final part is completed from the germline J gene.

This clonotype was obtained from a human donor with common variable immunodeficiency. Sequencing was performed on peripheral blood mononuclear cells. This chain uses TRBV20-1 with TRBJ1-5, with 7 bases fitting TRBD1. This CDR3 is CSASSRGEWQPQHF. The sequenced CDR3 bases are TGCAGTGCTAGTTCCAGGGGGGAATGGCAGCCC.